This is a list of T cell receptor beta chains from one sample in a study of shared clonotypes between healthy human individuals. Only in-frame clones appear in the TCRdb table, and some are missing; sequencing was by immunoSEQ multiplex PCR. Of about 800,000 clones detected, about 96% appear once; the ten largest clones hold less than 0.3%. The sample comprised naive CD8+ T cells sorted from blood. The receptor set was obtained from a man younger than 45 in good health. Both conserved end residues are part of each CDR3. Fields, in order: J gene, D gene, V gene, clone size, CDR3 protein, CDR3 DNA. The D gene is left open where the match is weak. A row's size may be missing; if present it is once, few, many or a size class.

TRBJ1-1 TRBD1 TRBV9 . CASSAKIVPGQGTNTEAFF TGTGCCAGCAGCGCGAAAATCGTCCCGGGACAGGGGACGAACACTGAAGCTTTCTTT
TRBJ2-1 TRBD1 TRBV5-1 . CASSLRQGANEQFF TGCGCCAGCAGCTTGAGGCAGGGGGCAAATGAGCAGTTCTTC
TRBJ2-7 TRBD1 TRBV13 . CASSLEAERDRGYEQYF TGTGCCAGCAGCTTAGAGGCGGAGAGGGACAGGGGATACGAGCAGTACTTC
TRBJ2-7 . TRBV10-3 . CATAGGSTYEQYF TGTGCCACCGCTGGGGGATCGACCTACGAGCAGTACTTC
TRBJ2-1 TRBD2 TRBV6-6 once CASSYGTSGYNEQFF TGTGCCAGCAGTTACGGGACTAGCGGCTACAATGAGCAGTTCTTC
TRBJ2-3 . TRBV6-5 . CASSQGYTQYF TGTGCCAGCAGTCAAGGGTATACGCAGTATTTT
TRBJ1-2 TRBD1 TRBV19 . CASSGQGTYYGYTF TGTGCCAGCAGTGGACAGGGGACCTACTATGGCTACACCTTC
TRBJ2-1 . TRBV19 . CASSIAGGPYNEQFF TGTGCCAGTAGTATAGCCGGGGGGCCCTACAATGAGCAGTTCTTC
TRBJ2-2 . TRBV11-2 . CASSAFSSSNTGELFF TGTGCCAGCTCAGCTTTTAGCAGCTCGAACACCGGGGAGCTGTTTTTT
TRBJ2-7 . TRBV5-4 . CASKLSSSYEQYF TGTGCCAGCAAACTCTCGAGCTCCTACGAGCAGTACTTC
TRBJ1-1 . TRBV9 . CASSAFTVMNTEAFF TGTGCCAGCAGCGCATTCACAGTCATGAACACTGAAGCTTTCTTT
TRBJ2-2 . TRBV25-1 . CASSDLETGANTGELFF TGTGCCAGCAGTGATCTGGAAACCGGGGCGAACACCGGGGAGCTGTTTTTT
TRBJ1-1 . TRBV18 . CASSKDAVGEAFF TGTGCCAGCTCCAAGGACGCGGTGGGGGAAGCTTTCTTT
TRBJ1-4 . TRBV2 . CASSELQGREKLFF TGTGCCAGCAGTGAACTTCAGGGTCGGGAAAAACTGTTTTTT
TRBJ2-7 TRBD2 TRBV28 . CASRFSGTRRDEQYF TGTGCCAGCAGGTTCTCCGGGACTAGGAGGGACGAGCAGTACTTC
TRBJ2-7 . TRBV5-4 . CASSSLEFNEQYF TGTGCCAGCAGCTCGTTGGAGTTTAACGAGCAGTACTTC
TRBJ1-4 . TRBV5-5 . CASSLDGERWEKLFF TGTGCCAGCAGCTTGGACGGGGAGAGGTGGGAAAAACTGTTTTTT
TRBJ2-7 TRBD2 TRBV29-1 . CSSQTSGYEQYF TGCAGCTCCCAGACTAGCGGCTACGAGCAGTACTTC
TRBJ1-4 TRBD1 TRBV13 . CASREGNGQGGLEKLFF TGTGCCAGCAGGGAAGGGAACGGACAGGGGGGATTGGAAAAACTGTTTTTT
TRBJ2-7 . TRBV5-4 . CASAPLGTYEQYF TGTGCCAGCGCACCCCTGGGAACCTACGAGCAGTACTTC
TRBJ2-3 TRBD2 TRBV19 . CASSTFGGLAGPELGTDTQYF TGTGCCAGTAGTACCTTTGGAGGACTAGCGGGTCCGGAGCTGGGCACAGATACGCAGTATTTT
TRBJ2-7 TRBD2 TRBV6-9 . CASGKGLAGRYEQYF TGTGCCAGCGGCAAGGGACTAGCGGGACGGTACGAGCAGTACTTC
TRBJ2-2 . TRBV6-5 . CASSYSPGELFF TGTGCCAGCAGTTACTCTCCCGGGGAGCTGTTTTTT
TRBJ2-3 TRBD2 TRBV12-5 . CASGLGTRTQYF TGTGCTAGTGGTTTGGGGACTAGGACGCAGTATTTT
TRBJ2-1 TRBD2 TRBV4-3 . CASSQEGLVNEQFF TGCGCCAGCAGCCAAGAGGGACTAGTCAATGAGCAGTTCTTC
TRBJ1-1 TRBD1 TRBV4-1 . CASSPDRADEAFF TGCGCCAGCAGCCCGGACAGGGCGGATGAAGCTTTCTTT
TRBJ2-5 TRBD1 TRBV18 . CASSPLLRDRGREETQYF TGTGCCAGCTCACCACTCCTCCGGGACAGGGGGCGGGAAGAGACCCAGTACTTC